Sequencing of this TCR beta chain was carried out in a study of monozygotic twins with inflammatory bowel disease. Eight reactions per sample, run separately, yielded cDNA. With the 5' RACE reads reprocessed, TCRdb shows one record per CDR3 protein and no DNA. The sample shows about 160,000 distinct CDR3 sequences, and roughly 3% sits with its ten largest clones. This CDR3 has 13 residues. Germline CDR1 is KGHSH and CDR2 is LQKENI. The sample consisted of blood. This clonotype originated in a human donor with ulcerative colitis or Crohn's disease, or a healthy co-twin of an affected twin (not recorded which). V is TRBV18 and J is TRBJ2-1. CDR3 sequence reads: CASSYVGWNEQFF.